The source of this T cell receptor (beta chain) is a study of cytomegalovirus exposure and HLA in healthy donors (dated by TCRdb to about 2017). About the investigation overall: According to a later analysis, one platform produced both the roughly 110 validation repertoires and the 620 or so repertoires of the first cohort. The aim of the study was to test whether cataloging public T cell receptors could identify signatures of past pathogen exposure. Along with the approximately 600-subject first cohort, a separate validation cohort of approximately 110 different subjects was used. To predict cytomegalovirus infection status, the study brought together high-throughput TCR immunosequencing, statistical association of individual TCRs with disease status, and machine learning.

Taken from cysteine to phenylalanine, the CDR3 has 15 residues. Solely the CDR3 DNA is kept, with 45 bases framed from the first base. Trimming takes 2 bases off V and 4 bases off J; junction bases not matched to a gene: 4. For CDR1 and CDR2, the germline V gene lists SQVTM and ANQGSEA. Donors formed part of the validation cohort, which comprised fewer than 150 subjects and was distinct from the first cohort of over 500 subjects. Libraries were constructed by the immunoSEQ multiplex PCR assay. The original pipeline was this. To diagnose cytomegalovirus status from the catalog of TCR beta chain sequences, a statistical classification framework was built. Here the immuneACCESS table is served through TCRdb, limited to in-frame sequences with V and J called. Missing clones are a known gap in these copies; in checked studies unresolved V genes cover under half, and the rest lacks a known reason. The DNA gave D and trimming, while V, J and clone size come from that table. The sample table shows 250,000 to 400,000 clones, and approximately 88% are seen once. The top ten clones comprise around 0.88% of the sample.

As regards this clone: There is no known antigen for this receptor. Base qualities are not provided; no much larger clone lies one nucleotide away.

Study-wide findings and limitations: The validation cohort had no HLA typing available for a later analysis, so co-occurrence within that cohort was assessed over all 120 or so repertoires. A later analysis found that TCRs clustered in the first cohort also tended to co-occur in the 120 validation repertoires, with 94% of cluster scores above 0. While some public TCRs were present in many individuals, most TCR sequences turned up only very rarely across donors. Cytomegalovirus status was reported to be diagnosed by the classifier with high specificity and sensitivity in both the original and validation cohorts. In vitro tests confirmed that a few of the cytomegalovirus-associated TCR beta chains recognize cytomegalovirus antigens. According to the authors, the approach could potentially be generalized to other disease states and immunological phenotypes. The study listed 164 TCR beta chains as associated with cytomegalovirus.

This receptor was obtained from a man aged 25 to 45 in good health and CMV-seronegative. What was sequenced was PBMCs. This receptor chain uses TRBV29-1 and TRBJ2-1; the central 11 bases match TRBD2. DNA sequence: TGCAGCGTTGAACCGGTAGCGGGGGGGTACAATGAGCAGTTCTTC. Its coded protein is CSVEPVAGGYNEQFF.